One and the same sample provided the 11 T cell receptor beta chains below, sequenced in a study of T-cell memory formation after mild COVID-19. One entry per CDR3 protein, called by TCRdb with MiXCR from the 5' RACE reads. This sample has approximately 350,000 distinct CDR3 sequences, with 13% found just once. The sequencing sample was made of PBMCs or a T cell subset sorted from them (not recorded which). Receptors originate from a man younger than 30 who had mild COVID-19 (a few samples of this study predate the infection). Cell type and time point are not known.

This clonotype has just a few counts. The rearrangement links TRBV5-6 to TRBJ2-1; 8 positions agree with TRBD1. The V gene's germline CDR1 is SGHDT and CDR2 YYEEEE. The CDR3 has 15 residues. V gave up 1 base and J gave up 6 bases; unmatched junction bases: 6. The CDR3 spells CASSLSGQGTNEQFF. The CDR3 DNA is TGTGCCAGCAGCTTGTCCGGACAGGGTACCAATGAGCAGTTCTTC.

This clonotype has more than one count but fewer than ten. For the CDR3, the DNA is TGCGCCAGCAGCTTGAGTGCGGTTACAGAGAACACTGAAGCTTTCTTT. Protein: CASSLSAVTENTEAFF. The chain uses TRBV5-1 and TRBJ1-1, with D unresolved. Germline assignment: CDR1 SGHRS and CDR2 YFSETQ. Trimming took 1 base from V and 1 from J, leaving 14 bases between them. The CDR3 is 16 residues long.

This clonotype was counted many times. The gene calls are TRBV19 and TRBJ2-5; TRBD2 matches at 9 bases. The CDR3 is made up of 14 amino acids. Germline V gene data show CDR1 as LNHDA and CDR2 as SQIVND (reference sequence). V dropped 3 bases and J dropped 4; count of bases not matched to a gene: 3. The CDR3 DNA follows: TGTGCCAGTAGTATCCTAGCGGGGCTAGAGACCCAGTACTTC. Protein: CASSILAGLETQYF.

The chain employs TRBV7-9 and TRBJ2-7; the D call may be TRBD1 or TRBD2 (6 bases each). V lost 3 bases to trimming and J lost 2 bases, with 11 bases between them. This CDR3 region has 14 residues. The germline V gene encodes CDR1 SEHNR and CDR2 FQNEAQ (reference sequence). The CDR3 bases are TGTGCCAGCAGCTTTGGGGGGCAACCCTACGAGCAGTACTTC. It translates to CASSFGGQPYEQYF.

The table lists this clonotype with a few counts. This chain connects TRBV6-2 or TRBV6-3 to TRBJ2-2, with unresolved D. CDR1 is MNHEY and CDR2 is SVGEGT in the germline V gene. The CDR3 extends over 12 amino acids. Trimming cost V 2 bases and J 6 bases, with 4 bases left between them. CDR3 nucleotide sequence: TGTGCCAGCAGTTACCGGGCCGGGGAGCTGTTTTTT. It is translated as CASSYRAGELFF.

Comment on this clonotype: Just one base apart from a much larger clone, this may be a read error. This chain joins TRBV6-2 or TRBV6-3 and TRBJ2-1, with TRBD2 matching 10 bases. There are 15 residues in the CDR3. CDR1 and CDR2 (germline): MNHEY, SVGEGT. CDR3 in amino acids: CDSSPLAGEYNEQFF. Here the CDR3 DNA reads TGTGACAGCAGTCCTCTAGCGGGGGAGTACAATGAGCAGTTCTTC.

This clonotype was counted ten times or more. The genes are TRBV29-1 and TRBJ2-3; D perhaps matches TRBD2 (6 bases). Germline CDR1 reads SQVTM; CDR2 reads ANQGSEA. This CDR3 contains 14 residues. Trimming removed 4 bases at V and 3 bases at J, with 14 bases between. CDR3 nucleotides: TGCAGCGTTGCGCGGGGCGGAGGGACAGATACGCAGTATTTT. Amino acids: CSVARGGGTDTQYF.

This clonotype showed up just a few times. J is TRBJ1-5 and V is TRBV11-2; D remains unclear. V dropped 1 base and J dropped 7 bases, with 5 bases sitting between them. Germline V CDR1 and CDR2: SGHAT, FQNNGV. The CDR3 runs to 12 residues. The CDR3 DNA follows: TGTGCCAGCAGCTTAGGAGAGCAGCCCCAGCATTTT. Translating gives CASSLGEQPQHF.

Only a few counts were recorded for this clonotype. The J gene is TRBJ1-6, the V gene TRBV7-9; weak D call: TRBD1 (5 bases). CDR3 length equals 15 residues. The V end was cut by 5 bases, the J end by 6 bases, with 14 bases between. Germline CDR1 and CDR2: SEHNR and FQNEAQ (reference sequence). For the CDR3, the DNA is TGTGCCAGCAGCGAAAGGACACCAAGTAATTCACCCCTCCACTTT. Translated: CASSERTPSNSPLHF.

The chain combines TRBV30 with TRBJ1-4, with no clear D. The CDR3 is 11 residues long. V gave up 0 bases and J gave up 12 bases, with 8 bases separating them. The V gene's germline CDR1 is GTSNPN and CDR2 SVGIG (reference sequence). CDR3 amino acids: CAWSVPPELFF. The CDR3 region has the DNA TGTGCCTGGAGTGTACCGCCGGAACTGTTTTTT.

This clonotype showed up just once. The chain combines TRBV3-1 with TRBJ2-5; D gene ambiguous. Trimming left V 3 bases short and J 5 bases short, with 4 bases between. This CDR3 region has 11 residues. Germline V gene data show CDR1 as LGHDT and CDR2 as YNNKEL (reference sequence). CDR3 coding DNA: TGTGCCAGCAGCCATTCGGAGACCCAGTACTTC. Its protein product is CASSHSETQYF.